The clone carrying this T cell receptor beta chain was counted ten times or more. Its antigen is not identified. These data come from a study of CD8 T cells in ankylosing spondylitis. Whole-study results and caveats: Several of the motif variants were reported before in synovial fluid and blood from reactive arthritis. Disease-linked clones reportedly showed significant enrichment in matched ankylosing spondylitis synovial fluid. A TCR beta motif of 8 or 9 highly homologous variants appeared characteristic of ankylosing spondylitis blood.

Deletions cut 5 bases from V and 5 bases from J, with 12 bases between. Looked up from germline, CDR1 is SGHRS and CDR2 is YFSETQ. The CDR3 runs to 13 residues. MiXCR was run by TCRdb on the 5' RACE reads, yielding one entry per CDR3 protein. This table holds about 510,000 distinct CDR3 sequences, about 5.4% found once. Sequenced sample: blood, either unsorted or a sorted T cell fraction (not recorded which). The J gene is TRBJ2-3, the V gene TRBV5-1; D tentatively fits TRBD1 or TRBD2 (5 bases each). The receptor comes from a male donor with ankylosing spondylitis. The CDR3 DNA is TGCGCCAGCAGGGGGGTGCCAGGAGATACGCAGTATTTT. Protein sequence: CASRGVPGDTQYF.